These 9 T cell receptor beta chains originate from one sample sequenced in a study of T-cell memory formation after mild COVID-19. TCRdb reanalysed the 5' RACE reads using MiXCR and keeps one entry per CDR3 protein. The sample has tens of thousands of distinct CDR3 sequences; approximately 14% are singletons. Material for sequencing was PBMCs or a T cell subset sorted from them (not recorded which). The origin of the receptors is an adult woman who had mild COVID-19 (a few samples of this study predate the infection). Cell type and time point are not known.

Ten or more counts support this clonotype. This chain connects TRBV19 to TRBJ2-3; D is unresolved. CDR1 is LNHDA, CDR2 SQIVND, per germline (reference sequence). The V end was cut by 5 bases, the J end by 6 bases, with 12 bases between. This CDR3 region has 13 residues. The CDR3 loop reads CASSPRPTDTQYF. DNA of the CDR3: TGTGCCAGTAGTCCCCGACCGACCGATACGCAGTATTTT.

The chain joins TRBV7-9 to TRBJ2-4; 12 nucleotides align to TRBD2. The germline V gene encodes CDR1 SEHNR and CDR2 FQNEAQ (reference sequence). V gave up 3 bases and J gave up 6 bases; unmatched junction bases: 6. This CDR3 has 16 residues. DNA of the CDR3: TGTGCCAGCAGCTTTGACCTAGCGGGGGGGAGAAACATTCAGTACTTC. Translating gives CASSFDLAGGRNIQYF.

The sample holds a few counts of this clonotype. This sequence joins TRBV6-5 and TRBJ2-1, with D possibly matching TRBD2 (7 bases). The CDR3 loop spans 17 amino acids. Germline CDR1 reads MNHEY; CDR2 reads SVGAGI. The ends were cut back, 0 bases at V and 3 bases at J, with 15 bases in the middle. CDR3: CASSYSGLGGRYNEQFF. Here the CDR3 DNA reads TGTGCCAGCAGTTACTCGGGCTTGGGGGGGCGCTACAATGAGCAGTTCTTC.

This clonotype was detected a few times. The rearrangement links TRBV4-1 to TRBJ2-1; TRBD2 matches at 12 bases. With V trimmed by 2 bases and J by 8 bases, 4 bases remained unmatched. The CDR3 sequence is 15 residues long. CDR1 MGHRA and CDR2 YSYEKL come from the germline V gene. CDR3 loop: CASSQLGLAGYEQFF. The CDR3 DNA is TGCGCCAGCAGCCAACTCGGACTAGCGGGATATGAGCAGTTCTTC.

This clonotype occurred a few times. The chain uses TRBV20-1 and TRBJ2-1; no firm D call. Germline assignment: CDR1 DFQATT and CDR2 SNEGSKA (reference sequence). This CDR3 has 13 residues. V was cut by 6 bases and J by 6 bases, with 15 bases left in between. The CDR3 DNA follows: TGCAGTGCCCCGATAGTTGGGCCCAATGAGCAGTTCTTC. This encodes CSAPIVGPNEQFF.

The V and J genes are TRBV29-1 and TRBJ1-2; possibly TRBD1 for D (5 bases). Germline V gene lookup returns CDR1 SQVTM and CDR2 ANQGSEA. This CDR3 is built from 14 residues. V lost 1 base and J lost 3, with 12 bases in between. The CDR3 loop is CSVEGAQGHYGYTF. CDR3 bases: TGCAGCGTTGAAGGGGCGCAGGGACACTATGGCTACACCTTC. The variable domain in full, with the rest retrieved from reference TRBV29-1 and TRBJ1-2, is SAVISQKPSRDICQRGTSLTIQCQVDSQVTMMFWYRQQPGQSLTLIATANQGSEATYESGFVIDKFPISRPNLTFSTLTVSNMSPEDSSIYLCSVEGAQGHYGYTFGSGTRLTVV.

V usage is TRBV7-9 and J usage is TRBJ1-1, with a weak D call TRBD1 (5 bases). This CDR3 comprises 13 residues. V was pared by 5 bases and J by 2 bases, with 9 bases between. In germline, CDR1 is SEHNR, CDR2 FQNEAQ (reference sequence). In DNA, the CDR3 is TGTGCCAGCAGCCCGGGACCAAACACTGAAGCTTTCTTT. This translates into CASSPGPNTEAFF.

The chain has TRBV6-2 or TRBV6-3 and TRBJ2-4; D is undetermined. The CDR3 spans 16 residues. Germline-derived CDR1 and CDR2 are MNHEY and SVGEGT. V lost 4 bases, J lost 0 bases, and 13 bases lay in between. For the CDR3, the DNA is TGTGCCAGCAGTTCGCCGGGCGGAGTAGCCAAAAACATTCAGTACTTC. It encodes CASSSPGGVAKNIQYF.

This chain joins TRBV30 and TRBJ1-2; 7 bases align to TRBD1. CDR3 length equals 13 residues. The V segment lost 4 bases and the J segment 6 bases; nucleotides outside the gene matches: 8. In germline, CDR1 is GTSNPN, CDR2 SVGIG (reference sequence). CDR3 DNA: TGTGCCTGGATGGGACAGACATTTAATGGCTACACCTTC. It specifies CAWMGQTFNGYTF.